Below, one TCR beta chain is given with its context. The repertoire was sequenced with immunoSEQ multiplex PCR; TCRdb's copy has only in-frame clones and lacks some. The sample holds about 110,000 clones, 82% seen once. These data are taken from a study of T cell responses to AZD1222 COVID-19 vaccine. Germline values: CDR1 SGHTA, CDR2 FQGNSA. The CDR3 covers 15 residues. Trimming left V 8 bases short and J 4 bases short, with 20 bases between. The receptor's source is an adult in good health. J is TRBJ1-2 and V is TRBV7-2; D is possibly TRBD1 (6 bases). The starting material was peripheral blood, obtained on day 0 of AZD1222 vaccination. The CDR3 here is CASRQDSYTAYGYTF. CDR3 DNA: TGTGCCAGCCGACAGGATTCCTACACCGCCTATGGCTACACCTTC.